This T cell receptor beta chain was recovered during a study of CD8+ T cells in alopecia areata. Regarding this clone: The antigen is unknown.

General observations from the study: Having just one nonresponder leaves the connection between baseline CD8+ expansion and response unresolved. Numerous clones, expanded in lesions, remained in scalp and blood during tofacitinib.

The germline gives CDR1 MNHEY, CDR2 SVGAGI. The CDR3 length is 16 residues. Deletions cut 2 bases from V and 5 bases from J, with 18 bases between. The treatment denotes: oral pan-JAK inhibitor, 5-10 mg twice daily. RNA was extracted and reverse transcribed into cDNA as the sequencing template. Method: immunoSEQ multiplex PCR; TCRdb's copy keeps in-frame clones and lacks some. The sample holds 150,000 to 200,000 clones, 45% to 75% seen once. The sample in question was CD4+ T cells sorted from blood, obtained at week 4, from a patient treated with tofacitinib. The sequence was obtained from a human donor with alopecia areata. The chain is built from TRBV6-5 and TRBJ2-5, with D possibly TRBD1 on 5 matching bases. The CDR3 DNA reads TGTGCCAGCAGTTACACCCCCCCAGGGCCAGGCGAGACCCAGTACTTC. Translating gives CASSYTPPGPGETQYF.